The source of this T cell receptor beta chain is a study of cytomegalovirus exposure and HLA in healthy donors (dated by TCRdb to 2016 to 2017). For the wider study: In an earlier analysis of approximately 640 of the donors, 276 Gb of sequence data and 117 million unique TCR beta sequences from roughly 180 million T cells were reported. Approximately 300 gigabases of sequencing data and around 85 million unique TCR sequences made up an early release that covered 500 to 650 HLA-typed donors. Among the approximately 400 genotyped donors, 75% to 90% belonged to the genetic ancestry cluster associated with self-reported Caucasian donors. The aim of the study was to test whether cataloging public T cell receptors could identify signatures of past pathogen exposure. The study used immunosequencing to profile the T cell repertoires of about 670 subjects and linked those repertoires to cytomegalovirus serostatus. In addition to the first cohort of roughly 700 subjects, a separate validation cohort of over 90 different subjects was used. To predict cytomegalovirus infection status, the study brought together high-throughput TCR immunosequencing, statistical association of individual TCRs with disease status, and machine learning. A later analysis re-analyzed previously published TCR beta repertoires from 500 to 700 donors and added high-resolution HLA genotyping to study TCR occurrence patterns. Rather than using new phenotypic data, the later analysis identified candidate immune exposures from TCR beta sequences and from how often those sequences occurred across donors. An earlier analysis of around 540 of the donors applied high-throughput TCR beta sequencing to assess whether each TCR beta V gene segment acted as functional or pseudogenic. Alongside the repertoire data, information on donor age, sex, ethnicity and CMV serostatus was compiled. Genome-wide SNP genotypes for about three fifths of the roughly 670 donors were used in a later genetic analysis, which treated that subset as a discovery cohort. All discovery cohort repertoires had been generated using a single sequencing platform. Both class I and class II loci were covered by HLA typing, at four-digit resolution. The number of typed donors differed by locus: about 620-640 for A, B, C, DRB1 and DQB1; 522 for DQA1; fewer than 610 for DPA1; and about 470 for DPB1. About 5 DR-DQ haplotypes were handled as single units for association and clustering, since linkage in the cohort was strong. Across some 400 genotyped donors of the cohort, an average of approximately 240,000 unique TCR beta nucleotide sequences per donor were sequenced, and around 19% of those sequences were non-productive.

The cohort consisted of approximately 690 healthy bone marrow donors. At the time of sampling, all cohort members were nominally healthy, though unrecorded immune exposures were likely present. The donor tested CMV seronegative and was one of the 352 seronegative cohort members. Every donor gave a peripheral blood sample, and the peripheral blood mononuclear cells from that sample were used for TCR beta sequencing. Genomic DNA was extracted from the blood cell samples with the Qiagen DNeasy Blood Extraction Kit. Broader findings and caveats from the paper: In a later analysis, TCR association rates were found to vary across HLA loci, with the most associated TCRs seen for DRB1 alleles and the fewest for HLA-C alleles. Strong co-occurrence of HLA alleles, especially DR and DQ, made assigning TCR associations to individual alleles difficult. The presence/absence analyses assumed that sequencing depth was roughly uniform across donors, and that assumption may not be true. A further reported finding was that TCR beta sequences accurately predicted the HLA-A and HLA-B alleles for most subjects in the first cohort. In the study, around 150 TCR beta chains were listed as associated with cytomegalovirus. Correlated functional status among segregating V segments might reflect linkage disequilibrium, but an unknown experimental factor could not be ruled out. Some 15 rarely observed V segments, including chromosome 9 orphons, were excluded from the earlier analysis of a few hundred of the donors because counts were too low. A group of highly shared sequence variants was considered likely to be a technical artifact of the sequencing pipeline. Some IMGT-functional V segments, including TRBV6-2 and TRBV6-3, could not be distinguished by the 87-base-pair reads and were therefore excluded. While some public TCRs were present in many individuals, most TCR sequences turned up only very rarely across donors. Several of the top co-occurrence clusters appeared to be linked to parvovirus B19, influenza, CMV and Epstein-Barr virus, according to a later analysis. This cohort had only TCR beta chains sequenced, and the lack of alpha or paired-chain data limited which features could be detected. According to the authors, the approach could potentially be generalized to other disease states and immunological phenotypes. Broadly in line with IMGT annotations, most TCR beta V segments showed up in productive rearrangements about 90% or about 30% of the time in an earlier analysis of several hundred of the donors. A later analysis found that HLA-associated TCR beta chains were more clonally expanded and had lower generation probabilities than equally common non-associated chains. For the cohort, immune exposure information was limited to CMV serostatus. According to a later genetic analysis, donors in an Asian-associated ancestry cluster had fewer N-insertions in productive TCRs than the approximately 630-donor mean. Cytomegalovirus status was reported to be diagnosed by the classifier with high specificity and sensitivity in both the original and validation cohorts. An association between a missense DCLRE1C variant and V-gene and J-gene trimming of TCR beta chains was found in a later genetic analysis and replicated in an independent cohort. A later analysis associated about 18,000 TCR beta sequences with specific HLA alleles at a false discovery rate of 0.05. According to a later analysis, most CMV-associated TCR beta chains appeared to be HLA-restricted, and the HLA associations seemed to be driven largely by CMV exposure. A few of the identified cytomegalovirus-associated TCR beta chains were confirmed in vitro to be specific for cytomegalovirus antigens. Because HLA typing was unavailable for some donors at each locus, only the typed subset was used in association tests.

Points on this clone: The antigen it recognizes is unknown. Nothing much larger sits one base from this clone, and base qualities are not available.

Reading from cysteine to phenylalanine, the CDR3 counts 14 amino acids. Only CDR3 DNA is held: 42 bases, read in frame from base 1. Taken from the germline V gene, the CDR1 and CDR2 loops are MNHEY and SVGAGI. V is pared back by 0 bases and J by 11 bases, with 17 bases lying between the germline termini. Library construction relied on the immunoSEQ multiplex PCR assay. For the multiplex PCR, a mixture combining 60 forward primers for TCR Vbeta segments and 13 reverse primers for TCR Jbeta segments was used. A multiplex PCR assay on genomic DNA amplified the CDR3 region of rearranged TCR beta genes. The Illumina HiSeq System was used to sequence the amplified TCR beta libraries as 87-base-pair reads. On the authors' methods: A later analysis tallied some 79 million unique TCR beta chains across the 666 repertoires, and approximately 12 million of those chains were shared by two or more donors. Raw reads were error-corrected and collapsed into unique sequences by a nearest-neighbor algorithm in which closely related sequences were merged to remove PCR and sequencing errors. To assign V, D and J gene segments, CDR3 sequences were aligned to IMGT reference sequences. For a sequence to be retained, a match of at least six nucleotides to both a V gene segment and a J gene segment was required. Rearrangements were classified as productive when the CDR3 lacked stop codons and remained in frame with V and J, and all other rearrangements were classified as non-productive. Following IMGT convention, CDR3 was defined as the stretch from the second conserved V-encoded cysteine to the conserved J-encoded phenylalanine. The earlier analysis of about 610 of the donors excluded any sequence lacking an unambiguous match to a single V gene segment. An earlier analysis of 587 of the donors called V segments functional above 56.7% productive rearrangements and segregating when the between-donor standard deviation exceeded 5%. A statistical classification framework was built to diagnose cytomegalovirus status from the catalog of TCR beta chain sequences. V and J gene assignment, in a later analysis, came from comparing TCR nucleotide sequences with IMGT/GENE-DB human TR gene sequences. A later analysis assigned CDR3 sequences and most-parsimonious VDJ recombination scenarios with the TCRdist pipeline. A later analysis defined each TCR beta chain by its CDR3 amino acid sequence plus V-gene family, and excluded reads lacking a unique V-gene family. A later analysis removed several hundred highly shared, low-generation-probability nucleotide sequences to deal with suspected cross-contamination and a sequencing artifact. In a later analysis, a clonal expansion index for each public chain was calculated from normalized within-repertoire ranks of inferred template counts. In a later analysis, generation probabilities were computed with a VDJ recombination model fitted to out-of-frame rearrangements, and the resulting probabilities were checked against IGoR. A later analysis scored TCR-TCR, TCR-HLA and TCR-CMV co-occurrence with hypergeometric tests, applying a repertoire-size bias correction to TCR pairs. In a later analysis, false discovery rates were estimated by permuting HLA or CMV assignments 20 times. In a later analysis, co-occurring TCRs were grouped with DBSCAN, and TCRdist sequence similarity was added when clustering was performed within HLA-allele-positive subsets. Repertoires with fewer than 30,000 or more than 120,000 public chains were left out of co-occurrence clustering, as were five repertoires with anomalous nucleotide sharing. This immuneACCESS table, as held by TCRdb, lists in-frame sequences with V and J called but not all clones. Of the missing ones, under half trace to an unresolved V gene in checked studies; the others have no known cause. V and J calls and clone size are given by that table; D and trimming were obtained from the DNA. For this sample the table gives over 45,000 clones, of which around 82% were detected only once. The ten largest clones add up to less than 1.5% of the sample.

The clonotype was recovered from a female donor in good health and CMV-seronegative. The sample was PBMCs. This chain is built from TRBV6-5 and TRBJ2-7, with a tentative D gene TRBD2 over 5 matching bases. The sequenced DNA: TGTGCCAGCAGTTACTCTCCGGGCGGGTGGGCTGAGTACTTC. This codes for CASSYSPGGWAEYF.